This T cell receptor beta chain was sequenced in a study of Graves' ophthalmopathy and Graves' hyperthyroidism. Clinical symptoms and serum thyroxine were used for diagnosis; TRAb, thyroid ultrasound and orbital computed tomography were also relied on. Broader study findings: Using a 13-signature model, the authors split ophthalmopathy from stable hyperthyroidism, with around 89% sensitivity and approximately 81% specificity. Thyroid clonotypes that were expanded above 0.001 frequency mostly also appeared in blood.

The germline V gene encodes CDR1 SGHTS and CDR2 YDEGEE. The CDR3 covers 18 residues. V trimming: 4 bases; J trimming: 0 bases; junction bases outside the gene matches: 15. RNA transcripts were the template, and TCR beta CDR3 regions were amplified from them. The first-round RT-PCR employed HTBI primers together with the Qiagen OneStep RT-PCR kit. A multiplex PCR was then performed as the second round. TCRdb redid the calling of the multiplex PCR reads with MiXCR, one entry per CDR3 protein. The sample lists more than 550,000 distinct CDR3 sequences, more than 40% occurring once. With regard to this clonotype: Its antigen remains unknown.

The TCR originated in an adult man with Graves' ophthalmopathy. Sequencing input: peripheral blood. This chain links TRBV5-8 with TRBJ2-7, with TRBD1 identical over 8 bases. CDR3 residues: CASSAPGTGSGSSYEQYF. The CDR3 region has the DNA TGTGCCAGCAGCGCTCCCGGGACAGGCTCGGGAAGCTCCTACGAGCAGTACTTC.